This is a list of T cell receptor beta chains from one sample in a study of blood T cell repertoires in COVID-19. The table came from immunoSEQ multiplex PCR; TCRdb's copy has only in-frame clones and leaves some out. The table lists some 87,000 clones, roughly 80% of them singletons. Sample: peripheral blood. The receptors derive from a man at least 80 years old with active or convalescent COVID-19. Both conserved end residues are part of each CDR3. Each record gives: V gene, J gene, CDR3 protein.

>TRBV5-1|TRBJ1-2
CASSLEGPGWGIDGYTF
>TRBV7-2|TRBJ2-2
CASSFGTVDTGELFF
>TRBV5-1|TRBJ1-1
CASSWGHSNTEAFF
>TRBV6-1|TRBJ2-7
CASSEFGGGLSYEQYF
>TRBV19|TRBJ2-2
CASSTASGGAGELFF
>TRBV29-1|TRBJ1-2
CSVEGRGNLDGYTF
>TRBV5-8|TRBJ1-2
CASWGLGLANYGYTF
>TRBV9|TRBJ1-6
CASSVVQGSSYNSPLHF
>TRBV5-1|TRBJ2-6
CASSSDPPGVSGANVLTF
>TRBV11-2|TRBJ2-7
CASSLSPQGALYEQYF
>TRBV19|TRBJ1-1
CASSPRTGGANTEAFF
>TRBV7-2|TRBJ1-2
CASSLFAAGQVNYGYTF
>TRBV3-1/TRBV3-2|TRBJ2-4
CASSQRTPGRGGDIQYF
>TRBV6-1|TRBJ1-2
CASSEDLSGIWGYTF
>TRBV29-1|TRBJ1-6
CSASDRADSPLHF
>TRBV28|TRBJ2-5
CASRQVQETQYF
>TRBV12-3/TRBV12-4|TRBJ2-7
CASSLAENYEQYF
>TRBV6-5|TRBJ1-5
CASSYSLGGGQPQHF
>TRBV4-1|TRBJ2-2
CASSQYTEPNTGELFF
>TRBV2|TRBJ2-1
CASRGDSTYNEQFF